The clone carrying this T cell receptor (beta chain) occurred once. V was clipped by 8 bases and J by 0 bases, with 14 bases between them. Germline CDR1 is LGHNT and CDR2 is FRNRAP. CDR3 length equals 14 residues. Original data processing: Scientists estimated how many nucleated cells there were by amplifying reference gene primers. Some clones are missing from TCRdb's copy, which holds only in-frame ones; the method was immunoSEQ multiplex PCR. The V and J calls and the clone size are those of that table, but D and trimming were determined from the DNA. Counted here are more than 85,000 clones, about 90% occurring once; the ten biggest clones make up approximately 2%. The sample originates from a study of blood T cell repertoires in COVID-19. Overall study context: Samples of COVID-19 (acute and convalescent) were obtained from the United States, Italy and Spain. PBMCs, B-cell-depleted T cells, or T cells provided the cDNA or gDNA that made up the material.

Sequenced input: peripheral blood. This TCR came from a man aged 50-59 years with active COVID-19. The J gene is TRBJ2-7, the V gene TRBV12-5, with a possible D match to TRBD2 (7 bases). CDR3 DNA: TGTGCTAGTTCTGAGGGGGGGCCCTCCTACGAGCAGTACTTC. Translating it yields CASSEGGPSYEQYF.